What follows are 30 T cell receptor beta chains derived from one specimen sequenced in a study of T cell repertoires in cytomegalovirus infection. TCRdb used MiXCR to reprocess the reads, holding one entry per CDR3 protein. The sample holds 170,000 or so distinct CDR3 sequences, roughly 17% seen once. Sequencing was done on a sample of CD8+ T cells from PBMCs. These receptors all come from a human donor in good health (CMV status not recorded). Some clones in this sample may be carry-over from other donors' samples.

This clonotype was detected a few times. The chain links TRBV5-6 to TRBJ2-3; D is unclear. V dropped 3 bases and J dropped 2 bases, with 13 bases sitting between them. In germline, CDR1 is SGHDT, CDR2 YYEEEE. The CDR3 runs to 15 residues. For the CDR3, the DNA is TGTGCCAGCAGCTCGGACGCATCATTCACAGATACGCAGTATTTT. Translation gives CASSSDASFTDTQYF. The variable domain in full, completed from reference TRBV5-6 and TRBJ2-3, reads DAGVTQSPTHLIKTRGQQVTLRCSPKSGHDTVSWYQQALGQGPQFIFQYYEEEERQRGNFPDRFSGHQFPNYSSELNVNALLLGDSALYLCASSSDASFTDTQYFGPGTRLTVL.

This clonotype has only a few counts. The CDR3 bases are TGTGCCAGCAGTTACGGGGGAAACAATGAGCAGTTCTTC. Protein sequence: CASSYGGNNEQFF. This chain links TRBV6-2 or TRBV6-3 with TRBJ2-1, with D possibly being TRBD1 or TRBD2 (5 bases each). Germline V gene lookup returns CDR1 MNHEY and CDR2 SVGEGT. CDR3 size: 13 residues. Trimming pared 2 bases from V and 5 bases from J, leaving 7 bases between.

This clonotype was observed a few times. The chain has TRBV2 and TRBJ1-2; maybe TRBD1 (5 bases). There are 16 residues in the CDR3. Trimming took 7 bases from V and 6 from J, leaving 24 bases between them. CDR1 and CDR2 (germline): SNHLY, FYNNEI. This CDR3 reads CASTDVTGTAQDGYTF. The CDR3 nucleotides read TGTGCCAGCACGGATGTAACCGGGACGGCGCAGGATGGCTACACCTTC.

The chain carries TRBV15 and TRBJ1-3, with D perhaps TRBD1 (5 bases). Germline CDR1 reads LNHNV; CDR2 reads YYDKDF (reference sequence). The CDR3 consists of 16 residues. V lost 3 bases and J lost 0, with 12 bases in between. CDR3 coding DNA: TGTGCCACCAGCAGGCCTTGGGGGAGCTCTGGAAACACCATATATTTT. Protein product: CATSRPWGSSGNTIYF.

V and J are TRBV28 and TRBJ1-6, with 10 bases fitting TRBD1. In germline, CDR1 is MDHEN, CDR2 SYDVKM. The V and J ends lost 5 bases and 6 bases, in that order; junction bases with no gene match: 4. There are 15 residues in the CDR3. The CDR3 protein is CASSPGTGVNSPLHF. As DNA, the CDR3 is TGTGCCAGCAGTCCCGGGACAGGGGTTAATTCACCCCTCCACTTT.

This clonotype appeared many times. The junction departs from the called germline gene at one end, perhaps through a read error. The chain couples TRBV7-6 to TRBJ1-1; 8 bases are a match to TRBD1. The germline V gene has CDR1 SGHVS and CDR2 FNYEAQ. The CDR3 consists of 18 residues. The CDR3 DNA reads TGTGCCAGCAGCTCCTTAGGACAGGGTACCAAAATGAAAACTGAAGCTTTCTTT. Protein sequence: CASSSLGQGTKMKTEAFF. The full variable domain, in which reference TRBV7-6 and TRBJ1-1 provide the parts outside the CDR3, is GAGVSQSPRYKVTKRGQDVALRCDPISGHVSLYWYRQALGQGPEFLTYFNYEAQQDKSGLPNDRFSAERPEGSISTLTIQRTEQRDSAMYRCASSSLGQGTKMKTEAFFGQGTRLTVV.

This clonotype was counted between two and nine times. The chain uses TRBV4-1 and TRBJ2-1; TRBD2 agrees at 10 bases. The germline CDR1 and CDR2 sequences are MGHRA and YSYEKL. The junction had 3 bases not matched to a gene; V was cut back by 5 bases and J by 2 bases. This CDR3 comprises 15 residues. CDR3 sequence: CASSFTSGAYNEQFF. The DNA for the CDR3 is TGCGCCAGCAGCTTTACTAGCGGGGCCTACAATGAGCAGTTCTTC.

The rearrangement uses TRBV28 and TRBJ1-1; no reliable D call. Trimming took off 1 base at V and 0 bases at J, with 9 bases between the two ends. CDR1 and CDR2 (germline): MDHEN, SYDVKM. The CDR3 spans 15 residues. CDR3 DNA: TGTGCCAGCAGTTTATCCGTGATATTGAACACTGAAGCTTTCTTT. Amino acid sequence: CASSLSVILNTEAFF.

A few counts support this clonotype. The chain recombines TRBV7-2 with TRBJ2-7; D gene ambiguous. The V end was cut by 5 bases, the J end by 2 bases, with 22 bases between. CDR1 is SGHTA and CDR2 is FQGNSA in the germline V gene. The CDR3 consists of 17 residues. CDR3 residues: CASSPLPARNIPYEQYF. Written as DNA, the CDR3 is TGTGCCAGCAGCCCACTCCCCGCCAGGAATATCCCCTACGAGCAGTACTTC. Using reference TRBV7-2 and TRBJ2-7 for the parts outside the CDR3, the full variable domain is GAGVSQSPSNKVTEKGKDVELRCDPISGHTALYWYRQSLGQGLEFLIYFQGNSAPDKSGLPSDRFSAERTGGSVSTLTIQRTQQEDSAVYLCASSPLPARNIPYEQYFGPGTRLTVT.

The V call is TRBV2, the J call TRBJ1-2, with TRBD1 matching 9 bases. CDR1 and CDR2 (germline): SNHLY, FYNNEI. The CDR3 has 15 amino acids. The V gene end was trimmed by 6 bases and the J gene end by 2 bases; junction bases not matched to a gene: 7. The CDR3 nucleotides read TGTGCCAGCAGAGAAAGGACAGGGGTAAACTATGGCTACACCTTC. Its translation is CASRERTGVNYGYTF.

CDR3 bases: TGTGCCAGCAGTTTTCGACAGGATGGGGAAAAACTGTTTTTT. Its translation is CASSFRQDGEKLFF. This sequence joins TRBV12-3 or TRBV12-4 and TRBJ1-4; D perhaps matches TRBD1 (6 bases). The CDR3 is 14 amino acids. Trimming pared 3 bases from V and 8 bases from J, leaving 13 bases between.

Only a few counts were recorded for this clonotype. The chain couples TRBV25-1 to TRBJ2-1; TRBD1 aligns across 8 bases. The CDR3 runs to 14 residues. The J segment lost 3 bases and the V segment lost 4 bases, leaving 2 bases of the junction unmatched. Germline V gene sequence: CDR1 MGHDK, CDR2 SYGVNS. The CDR3 loop reads CASSGGTGYNEQFF. The CDR3 DNA reads TGTGCCAGCAGTGGTGGGACAGGCTACAATGAGCAGTTCTTC. Full variable domain (missing parts from reference TRBV25-1 and TRBJ2-1): EADIYQTPRYLVIGTGKKITLECSQTMGHDKMYWYQQDPGMELHLIHYSYGVNSTEKGDLSSESTVSRIRTEHFPLTLESARPSHTSQYLCASSGGTGYNEQFFGPGTRLTVL.

This chain connects TRBV28 to TRBJ2-5, with D possibly matching TRBD1 (6 bases). The CDR3 has 13 amino acids. V was pared by 7 bases and J by 5 bases, with 14 bases between. Germline values: CDR1 MDHEN, CDR2 SYDVKM. CDR3 amino acids: CASTFDRRETQYF. For the CDR3, the DNA is TGTGCCAGCACCTTCGACAGGCGGGAGACCCAGTACTTC.

The chain uses TRBV5-5 and TRBJ2-3; unclear D gene. V lost 1 base and J lost 2, with 20 bases in between. The CDR3 loop spans 18 amino acids. Germline V gives CDR1 SGHKS, CDR2 YYEKEE (reference sequence). The DNA of the CDR3 is TGTGCCAGCAGCTTGTATCCCGGGTCGGTCGTCACCACAGATACGCAGTATTTT. Its translation is CASSLYPGSVVTTDTQYF.

This clonotype showed up just a few times. The genes are TRBV20-1 and TRBJ2-1, with D possibly TRBD2 on 6 matching bases. The V gene's germline CDR1 is DFQATT and CDR2 SNEGSKA (reference sequence). The CDR3 length is 14 residues. V lost 4 bases to trimming and J lost 1 base, with 11 bases between them. The CDR3 DNA reads TGCAGTGCTACGACTAGGAGGTCCTACAATGAGCAGTTCTTC. Residues: CSATTRRSYNEQFF.

The genes are TRBV6-6 and TRBJ2-7; 7 nucleotides agree with TRBD1. This CDR3 region has 13 residues. With 6 bases clipped from V and 3 bases from J, the junction kept 5 bases outside the gene matches. Germline loops: CDR1 MNHNY, CDR2 SVGAGI (reference sequence). Written as DNA, the CDR3 is TGTGCCAGCAGGGCCGGGACAGTCTACGAGCAGTACTTC. It specifies CASRAGTVYEQYF.

V is TRBV28 and J is TRBJ2-7; D could derive from TRBD1 or TRBD2 (7 bases each). Per germline, CDR1 MDHEN and CDR2 SYDVKM. With 5 bases removed from V and 3 bases from J, the gap between germline ends came to 11 bases. The CDR3 has 13 residues. DNA of the CDR3: TGTGCCAGCAGTCCAGGGGGGGACTACGAGCAGTACTTC. Its translation: CASSPGGDYEQYF.

The rearrangement joins TRBV12-3 or TRBV12-4 to TRBJ1-2, with a possible D match to TRBD1 (5 bases). The CDR3 has 14 residues. V shed 1 base and J shed 3 bases, with 9 bases lying between them. The CDR3 spells CASSLGGWDYGYTF. For the CDR3, the DNA is TGTGCCAGCAGTTTAGGGGGCTGGGACTATGGCTACACCTTC.

The chain uses TRBV7-9 and TRBJ1-5, with D tentatively TRBD1 (6 bases). The ends were cut back, 3 bases at V and 4 bases at J, with 13 bases in the middle. The CDR3 sequence is 15 residues long. Germline assignment: CDR1 SEHNR and CDR2 FQNEAQ (reference sequence). The CDR3 bases are TGTGCCAGCAGCTTCGGTACAGGGCCTAATCAGCCCCAGCATTTT. It specifies CASSFGTGPNQPQHF.

This clonotype was found a few times. This chain joins TRBV6-2 or TRBV6-3 and TRBJ1-1; possibly TRBD1 for D (5 bases). The CDR3 consists of 14 residues. The V end lost 6 bases, the J end lost 7 bases, and 18 bases lay between the germline ends. CDR1 MNHEY and CDR2 SVGEGT come from the germline V gene. As DNA, the CDR3 is TGTGCCAGCAGACCCGGGACCGCGTTAGGTGAAGCTTTCTTT. Translation: CASRPGTALGEAFF.

In this sample, this clonotype turned up many times. The rearrangement uses TRBV7-2 and TRBJ2-3; tentative D call: TRBD1 (6 bases). Per the germline V gene, CDR1 is SGHTA and CDR2 is FQGNSA. Trimming shortened V by 1 base and J by 5 bases, and 13 bases separated the two germline ends. The CDR3 is 15 amino acids. The CDR3 here is CASSLGTAWVDTQYF. In DNA form, the CDR3 reads TGTGCCAGCAGCTTAGGGACAGCTTGGGTAGATACGCAGTATTTT.

In its sample, this clonotype was seen a few times. The rearrangement uses TRBV7-9 and TRBJ1-1; D is ambiguous. There are 14 residues in the CDR3. Germline CDR1 SEHNR, CDR2 FQNEAQ (reference sequence). Trimming shortened V by 5 bases and J by 2 bases, and 12 bases separated the two germline ends. The DNA of the CDR3 is TGTGCCAGCAGCCCCGCCCGGGCTAACACTGAAGCTTTCTTT. It specifies CASSPARANTEAFF.

V gene TRBV12-3 or TRBV12-4 combines with J gene TRBJ1-1; 8 nucleotides agree with TRBD1. The CDR3 contains 13 residues. The J segment lost 4 bases and the V segment lost 7 bases, leaving 5 bases of the junction unmatched. CDR3 in DNA: TGTGCCAGCACCTTGACAGGGGTCACTGAAGCTTTCTTT. Encoded protein: CASTLTGVTEAFF.

The genes are TRBV7-9 and TRBJ2-7; tentatively, D is TRBD1 (6 bases). This CDR3 has 13 residues. V lost 5 bases, J lost 6 bases, and 14 bases lay in between. Germline loops: CDR1 SEHNR, CDR2 FQNEAQ (reference sequence). The CDR3 DNA sequence: TGTGCCAGCAGCACGACACAGGGTCGCGAGCAGTACTTC. Encoded protein: CASSTTQGREQYF.

The chain joins TRBV24-1 to TRBJ2-5, with 13 bases lining up with TRBD2. The CDR3 is 16 residues long. Germline CDR1 is KGHDR and CDR2 is SFDVKD. V shed 3 bases, J shed 4 bases, and the junction held 4 bases outside the gene matches. The CDR3 loop reads CATSDPGLAGPETQYF. DNA for the CDR3: TGTGCCACCAGTGATCCGGGACTAGCGGGGCCAGAGACCCAGTACTTC.

As DNA, the CDR3 is TGTGCCAGCAGCTTAGAAATTAGCGGCTACGAGCAGTACTTC. Protein product: CASSLEISGYEQYF. The chain employs TRBV7-6 and TRBJ2-7, with D tentatively TRBD2 (6 bases). Trimming left V 1 base short and J 3 bases short, with 10 bases between. This CDR3 is built from 14 residues. CDR1 is SGHVS and CDR2 is FNYEAQ in the germline V gene.

The chain links TRBV29-1 to TRBJ1-2, with TRBD1 matching 10 bases. The germline gives CDR1 SQVTM, CDR2 ANQGSEA. The CDR3 loop spans 13 amino acids. The junction had 8 bases not matched to a gene; V was cut back by 4 bases and J by 9 bases. The CDR3 DNA reads TGCAGCGTTGCTGGGACAGGGGAGACCAGCTACACCTTC. This sequence encodes CSVAGTGETSYTF. Drawing the rest from reference TRBV29-1 and TRBJ1-2, the complete variable domain is SAVISQKPSRDICQRGTSLTIQCQVDSQVTMMFWYRQQPGQSLTLIATANQGSEATYESGFVIDKFPISRPNLTFSTLTVSNMSPEDSSIYLCSVAGTGETSYTFGSGTRLTVV.

The genes are TRBV10-3 and TRBJ1-1; D is uncertain. Germline CDR1 reads ENHRY; CDR2 reads SYGVKD. There are 15 residues in the CDR3. V shed 4 bases and J shed 1 base, with 13 bases lying between them. As DNA, the CDR3 is TGTGCCATCAGTGTTTCCGGACTCGGGAACACTGAAGCTTTCTTT. Translation: CAISVSGLGNTEAFF.

This sequence joins TRBV6-2 or TRBV6-3 and TRBJ1-5; D call uncertain. The V end lost 0 bases, the J end lost 0 bases, and 21 bases lay between the germline ends. From germline, CDR1 is MNHEY and CDR2 SVGEGT. The CDR3 spans 20 residues. The CDR3 reads CASSYSPGGHLLYSNQPQHF. CDR3 nucleotide sequence: TGTGCCAGCAGTTACTCTCCCGGTGGCCACCTCCTTTATAGCAATCAGCCCCAGCATTTT.

This clonotype was observed a handful of times. A junction boundary mismatches the germline segment, possibly from a read error. The chain has TRBV2 and TRBJ2-7, with a tentative D call TRBD2 (5 bases). This CDR3 contains 11 residues. Germline-derived CDR1 and CDR2 are SNHLY and FYNNEI. The CDR3 region is CASSEARGRHF. In DNA, the CDR3 is TGTGCCAGCAGTGAAGCGAGAGGGAGACACTTC.